This is a list of T cell receptor beta chains from one sample in a study of T cells after yellow fever vaccination. MiXCR was run by TCRdb on the 5' RACE reads, yielding one entry per CDR3 protein. The table has about 99,000 distinct CDR3 sequences, around 5.5% seen once. The sequencing used CD8+ T cells sorted from PBMCs, collected 10 days after the yellow fever booster vaccination. The receptor source for this set is a man younger than 35 who received the YFV17D yellow fever vaccine. Each CDR3 is given with its conserved first and last residue. The order of the fields is V gene, CDR3 length, J gene, clone size, D gene, CDR3 DNA, CDR3 protein. A D gene is named only where the DNA matches it firmly. The size of a clone is reported for some rows only, either as once, few or many, or as a class for expanded clones.

>TRBV29-1|12|TRBJ2-1|few|.
TGCAGCGTTGATGGCCCCCAGGAGGAGCAGTTCTTC
CSVDGPQEEQFF
>TRBV7-8|15|TRBJ1-1|many|TRBD1
TGTGCCAGCAGCTTAGCCGCAACAGGGGGCAGTGAAGCTTTCTTT
CASSLAATGGSEAFF
>TRBV29-1|12|TRBJ1-1|.|.
TGCAGCGTGAGGTTTGGGGGTACTGAAGCTTTCTTT
CSVRFGGTEAFF
>TRBV4-1|12|TRBJ2-1|many|.
TGCGCCAGCAGCCAAGATGGGAAGGCGCAGTTCTTC
CASSQDGKAQFF
>TRBV18|11|TRBJ2-1|few|.
TGTGCCAGCTCACCAACACGAGAGCAGTTCTTC
CASSPTREQFF
>TRBV7-9|14|TRBJ2-3|few|.
TGTGCCAGCAGCTTAGGAGGTTTTGCAGATACGCAGTATTTT
CASSLGGFADTQYF
>TRBV20-1|13|TRBJ1-2|.|.
TGCAGTGCTAGAGGTGGTCAGGTCTATGGCTACACCTTC
CSARGGQVYGYTF
>TRBV24-1|18|TRBJ2-3|many|TRBD2
TGTGCCACCAGTGAAACGACTAGCGGGGGATCCCGCACAGATACGCAGTATTTT
CATSETTSGGSRTDTQYF
>TRBV5-5|16|TRBJ2-5|.|TRBD2
TGTGCCAGCAGCCGAGGACTAGCGGGGACTCAAGAGACCCAGTACTTC
CASSRGLAGTQETQYF
>TRBV12-3/TRBV12-4|14|TRBJ1-5|few|.
TGTGCCAGCACGTGGGGACTCGGCAATCAGCCCCAGCATTTT
CASTWGLGNQPQHF
>TRBV12-3/TRBV12-4|13|TRBJ2-1|few|.
TGTGCCAGCAGCTTGAGGGCCCACAATGAGCAGTTCTTC
CASSLRAHNEQFF
>TRBV12-3/TRBV12-4|15|TRBJ1-4|few|TRBD1
TGTGCCAGCAGTATGAACAGGGGGAAGCATGAAAAACTGTTTTTT
CASSMNRGKHEKLFF
>TRBV28|15|TRBJ2-5|few|.
TGTGCCAGCAGTCAACGGACGCAAGCAACGGAGACCCAGTACTTC
CASSQRTQATETQYF
>TRBV7-9|15|TRBJ2-1|few|TRBD2
TGTGCCAGCAGCTTAGAGGCGGGGGCCTACAATGAGCAGTTCTTC
CASSLEAGAYNEQFF
>TRBV6-5|14|TRBJ2-2|.|.
TGTGCCAGCAGTTATGGGGTGCACACCGGGGAGCTGTTTTTT
CASSYGVHTGELFF
>TRBV28|15|TRBJ2-3|few|.
TGTGCCAGCAGTTTAGGGGCCCTGAGGACGGATACGCAGTATTTT
CASSLGALRTDTQYF
>TRBV5-1|16|TRBJ2-1|.|TRBD1
TGCGCCAGCAGCTCACCGGGACAGGGGATTCAGAATGAGCAGTTCTTC
CASSSPGQGIQNEQFF
>TRBV6-2/TRBV6-3|15|TRBJ1-1|few|TRBD1
TGTGCCAGCCGGGACAGGGAGGACGTAGACACTGAAGCTTTCTTT
CASRDREDVDTEAFF
>TRBV4-1|16|TRBJ2-1|few|.
TGCGCCAGCAGCCAAGATCTCGGGACATCCTACAATGAGCAGTTCTTC
CASSQDLGTSYNEQFF
>TRBV20-1|13|TRBJ1-2|.|.
TGCAGTGCTAGGGCAGGATCGAGCTATGGCTACACCTTC
CSARAGSSYGYTF
>TRBV7-6|15|TRBJ2-5|many|TRBD2
TGTGCCAGCAGCCGACTAGCGGGGGGAGGTGAGACCCAGTACTTC
CASSRLAGGGETQYF
>TRBV25-1|15|TRBJ1-6|.|TRBD1
TGTGCCAGCAGTGAAGTGAACAGGGGCCGCGAGCCCCTCCACTTT
CASSEVNRGREPLHF
>TRBV7-9|14|TRBJ1-6|few|.
TGTGCCAGCAGCTTATCCGGGGACAATTCACCCCTCCACTTT
CASSLSGDNSPLHF
>TRBV3-1|14|TRBJ2-7|many|.
TGTGCCAGCAGCCAAAAGGGCACATCCTACGAGCAGTACTTC
CASSQKGTSYEQYF
>TRBV6-4|15|TRBJ2-3|.|TRBD2
TGTGCCAGCAGTGTCCAGCGGGGGGGCACAGATACGCAGTATTTT
CASSVQRGGTDTQYF
>TRBV7-9|16|TRBJ2-5|.|.
TGTGCCAGCAGCTCTCAACGGACGGTCCCCAAAGAGACCCAGTACTTC
CASSSQRTVPKETQYF
>TRBV20-1|17|TRBJ2-3|.|TRBD2
TGCAGTGCTAGGGGGGCTAGCGGGGGCCTAAGCACAGATACGCAGTATTTT
CSARGASGGLSTDTQYF
>TRBV7-2|12|TRBJ2-5|few|.
TGTGCCAGCAGCTTATATACTGAGACCCAGTACTTC
CASSLYTETQYF
>TRBV27|14|TRBJ2-1|.|.
TGTGCCAGCAAACACGGGGGGCCGTTGAATGAGCTGTTCTTC
CASKHGGPLNELFF
>TRBV20-1|17|TRBJ2-5|.|TRBD1
TGCAGTGCTAGAGTCCCTAGGGGACAGGGGTCTAGGGAGACCCAGTACTTC
CSARVPRGQGSRETQYF
>TRBV19|13|TRBJ2-1|few|.
TGTGCCAGTGGGGCGGGGGCTGGTAATGAGCAGTTCTTC
CASGAGAGNEQFF
>TRBV12-3/TRBV12-4|13|TRBJ2-4|few|.
TGTGCCAGCAGTTCCGCCGCCAAAAACATTCAGTACTTC
CASSSAAKNIQYF
>TRBV29-1|17|TRBJ1-2|.|.
TGCAGCGTTGAAGGGTTGGCGGTCCCTCAAGTTTACTATGGCTACACCTTC
CSVEGLAVPQVYYGYTF
>TRBV7-7|14|TRBJ2-5|.|.
TGTGCCAGCAGCTTAGCTAGGGTACCGGAGACCCAGTACTTC
CASSLARVPETQYF
>TRBV29-1|11|TRBJ1-2|few|.
TGCAGCGCCGAAGATTACTATGGCTACACCTTC
CSAEDYYGYTF
>TRBV7-6|16|TRBJ2-2|many|.
TGTGCCAGCATTCCACAGGGACACTATAACACCGGGGAGCTGTTTTTT
CASIPQGHYNTGELFF
>TRBV4-1|14|TRBJ2-1|.|.
TGCGCCAGCAGCCAAGAGGACTCGTACAATGAGCAGTTCTTC
CASSQEDSYNEQFF
>TRBV4-3|13|TRBJ1-1|few|.
TGCGCCAGCAGCCCCCCGGGACGGGCCGAAGCTTTCTTT
CASSPPGRAEAFF
>TRBV4-1|19|TRBJ2-1|few|TRBD1
TGCGCCAGCAGCTCCCCCGGGACAGGTCCTTCAGAGCCGTACAATGAGCAGTTCTTC
CASSSPGTGPSEPYNEQFF
>TRBV5-5|15|TRBJ2-1|medium-sized|TRBD2
TGTGCCAGCAGCTTTCTTAGCGGGGGGATCAATGAGCAGTTCTTC
CASSFLSGGINEQFF
>TRBV12-3/TRBV12-4|12|TRBJ1-1|.|.
TGTGCCAGCAGTTTTGTCGTAACTATAGCTTTCTTT
CASSFVVTIAFF
>TRBV5-1|14|TRBJ2-2|many|TRBD1
TGCGCCAGCAGCTTGGGGGACAGTCCCGGGGAGCTGTTTTTT
CASSLGDSPGELFF
>TRBV4-3|16|TRBJ2-3|many|.
TGCGCCAGCAGCCGTGGGTTACAGCCACCGGCAGATACGCAGTATTTT
CASSRGLQPPADTQYF
>TRBV20-1|17|TRBJ1-1|.|.
TGCAGTGCTAGAGTCGTTCCTAACTCAACAGGAAACCCTGAAGCTTTCTTT
CSARVVPNSTGNPEAFF
>TRBV12-3/TRBV12-4|15|TRBJ1-5|few|TRBD1
TGTGCCAGCAGTGGGACAGAGAATAGCAATCAGCCCCAGCATTTT
CASSGTENSNQPQHF
>TRBV27|14|TRBJ1-2|.|TRBD1
TGTGCCAGCAGTTTATCCCGGACAGGTTATGGCTACACCTTC
CASSLSRTGYGYTF
>TRBV20-1|14|TRBJ2-5|few|.
TGCAGTGCTGGAGGCCGGGACTGGAAAGAGACCCAGTACTTC
CSAGGRDWKETQYF
>TRBV29-1|13|TRBJ2-7|many|.
TGCAGCGTTGAGGCCGCCCATGGCTACGAGCAGTACTTC
CSVEAAHGYEQYF
>TRBV4-3|16|TRBJ1-4|few|.
TGCGCCAGCAGCCAAGGGGACAACCCGGGGCAAGAAAAACTGTTTTTT
CASSQGDNPGQEKLFF
>TRBV4-1|17|TRBJ2-1|.|TRBD2
TGCGCCAGCAGCCAAGATAGGCGGGGGGGTGGGCACAATGAGCAGTTCTTC
CASSQDRRGGGHNEQFF
>TRBV12-3/TRBV12-4|14|TRBJ2-3|many|.
TGTGCCAGCTGCCATGGGGACTCCACAGATACGCAGTATTTT
CASCHGDSTDTQYF
>TRBV19|17|TRBJ1-1|.|.
TGTGCCAGTAGTACAATCTCGGACCTCAGGAAGAACACTGAAGCTTTCTTT
CASSTISDLRKNTEAFF
>TRBV4-3|14|TRBJ2-3|many|.
TGCGCCAGCAGCCAAGATACAGCCACAGATACGCAGTATTTT
CASSQDTATDTQYF
>TRBV7-9|13|TRBJ1-5|.|TRBD1
TGTGCCAGCAGCTCAGGGGGCGGTCAGCCCCAGCATTTT
CASSSGGGQPQHF
>TRBV7-3|15|TRBJ2-1|many|.
TGTGCCAGCAGCGCCCCGGGGGCTGGCTACAATGAGCAGTTCTTC
CASSAPGAGYNEQFF
>TRBV6-2/TRBV6-3|14|TRBJ2-7|.|TRBD1
TGTGCCAGCAGAACCGGGACAGGGATGTACGAGCAGTACTTC
CASRTGTGMYEQYF
>TRBV6-5|13|TRBJ2-7|many|.
TGTGCCAGCAGTTTCGGGCCGGCCTACGAGCAGTACTTC
CASSFGPAYEQYF
>TRBV27|13|TRBJ1-1|few|.
TGTGCCAGCAGTTTAGCAGAGAACACTGAAGCTTTCTTT
CASSLAENTEAFF
>TRBV7-3|14|TRBJ1-6|.|.
TGTGCCAGCAGTCATGGGACGTGGAATTCACCCCTCCACTTT
CASSHGTWNSPLHF